The clone carrying this T cell receptor beta chain was counted ten times or more. Its antigen is not known. This sample is part of a study of regulatory T cells in long-lasting Graves disease. Through Arm-PCR of CDR3 regions and iRepertoire HTBI primers, TCR beta libraries were built. TCRdb reprocessed the multiplex PCR reads via MiXCR and lists one record per CDR3 protein. The sample has 550,000 or so distinct CDR3 sequences, about 12% seen once. Time point specified: newly diagnosed GD, antithyroid drugs for less than 3 months. PBMC RNA was the source of the TCR library. The authors drew patients from an endocrinology department in Xi'an, China. Study results and caveats: Patients with persistent disease showed a bias toward TRBV28, TRBJ1-2 and TRBJ2-5. Persistent patients shared more public clonotypes (2,741) than newly diagnosed patients (966).

Trimming left V 2 bases short and J 2 bases short, with 12 bases between. In germline, CDR1 is MDHEN, CDR2 SYDVKM. The CDR3 consists of 15 residues. The sample also formed part of further work on T cells in Graves' hyperthyroidism and ophthalmopathy.

The sample in question was peripheral blood mononuclear cells (PBMCs), obtained at new diagnosis, from a patient treated with antithyroid drugs. This TCR was recovered from a woman aged 25-40 years with Graves disease. The chain has TRBV28 and TRBJ1-2; D is uncertain. The CDR3 loop reads CASSLGVSGNYGYTF. The CDR3 DNA is TGTGCCAGCAGTTTAGGAGTTTCGGGCAACTATGGCTACACCTTC.